This T cell receptor (beta chain) is drawn from a study of blood T cells in healthy people across ages. Germline V gene data show CDR1 as GTSNPN and CDR2 as SVGIG (reference sequence). CDR3 length equals 11 residues. Deletions cut 2 bases from V and 6 bases from J, with 2 bases between. With a J-beta primer mix and a sample-barcoded 5' primer, a second PCR ran 7 to 11 cycles. TCRdb re-analysed the 5' RACE reads in MiXCR, keeping a single row per CDR3 protein. The sample includes over 500,000 distinct CDR3 sequences, over 25% of them seen just once. The sample was also reused in another study, on T cells of mothers and their children.

The V call is TRBV30, the J call TRBJ2-6; D is undetermined. The clonotype was recovered from a boy aged 2 to 10 in good health. Input material: blood. The CDR3 loop is CAWSTANVLTF. In DNA, the CDR3 is TGTGCCTGGAGTACGGCCAACGTCCTGACTTTC. Drawing the rest from reference TRBV30 and TRBJ2-6, the complete variable domain is SQTIHQWPATLVQPVGSPLSLECTVEGTSNPNLYWYRQAAGRGLQLLFYSVGIGQISSEVPQNLSASRPQDRQFILSSKKLLLSDSGFYLCAWSTANVLTFGAGSRLTVL.